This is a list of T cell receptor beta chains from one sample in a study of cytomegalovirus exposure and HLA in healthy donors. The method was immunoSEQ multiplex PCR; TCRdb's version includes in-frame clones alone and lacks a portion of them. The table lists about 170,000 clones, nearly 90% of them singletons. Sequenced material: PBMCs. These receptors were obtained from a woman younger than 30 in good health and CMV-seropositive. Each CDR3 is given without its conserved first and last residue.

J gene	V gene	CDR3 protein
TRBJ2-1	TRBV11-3	ASSSALAGGRQF
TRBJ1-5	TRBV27	ASSIGTGGNQPQH
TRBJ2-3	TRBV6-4	ASSGTSGTDTQY
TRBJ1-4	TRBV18	ASSPGQTATNEKLF
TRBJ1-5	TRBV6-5	ASGTGSNQPQH
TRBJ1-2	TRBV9	ASSALGTVGTRNYGYT
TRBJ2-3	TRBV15	ATSRRAGATDTQY
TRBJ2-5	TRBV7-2	ASSYGGQETQY
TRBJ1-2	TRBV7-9	ASSLAANYGYT
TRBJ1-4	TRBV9	ASSVSASGEKLF
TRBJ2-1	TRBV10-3	ASSGTSGPGAYNEQF
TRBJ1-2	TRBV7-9	ASSSVRRTLLYGYT
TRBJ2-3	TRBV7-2	ASSLWEGADTQY
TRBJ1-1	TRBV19	ATRERNTEAF
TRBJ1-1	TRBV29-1	SVLSGQGRAEAF
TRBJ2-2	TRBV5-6	ASSWGLAGGAGELF
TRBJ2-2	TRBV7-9	ASSLDVGGPTGELF
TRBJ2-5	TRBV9	ASSASGLAGAGGLEETQY